Each of the 10 T cell receptor beta chains below was sequenced from the same sample in a study of radiotherapy plus CTLA-4 blockade in lung cancer. Only in-frame clones appear in the TCRdb table, and some are missing; sequencing was by immunoSEQ multiplex PCR. Altogether some 46,000 clones are present, around four fifths being singletons, with the ten largest covering roughly 3.4%. Here the sequenced sample was peripheral blood, taken from a patient treated with radiotherapy plus ipilimumab. Receptors originate from a human donor with non-small cell lung cancer who had stable disease on radiotherapy plus ipilimumab.

In DNA, the CDR3 is TGTGCCAGCAGTTATAACAGGGGGGTCGAGCAGTACTTC. Translation: CASSYNRGVEQYF. J is TRBJ2-7 and V is TRBV6-5; TRBD1 matches 8 bases. Per germline, CDR1 MNHEY and CDR2 SVGAGI. CDR3 length: 13 residues. Germline trimming cut 3 bases from V and 6 bases from J; bases unmatched to any gene: 4.

The V and J genes are TRBV2 and TRBJ2-3; 8 bases are shared with TRBD2. V lost 1 base, J lost 2 bases, and 17 bases stayed unmatched. Looked up from germline, CDR1 is SNHLY and CDR2 is FYNNEI. This CDR3 spans 20 amino acids. CDR3 bases: TGTGCCAGCAGTGAAGAGGGACTAGGGGTTGGAGGAGGGGACACAGATACGCAGTATTTT. It encodes CASSEEGLGVGGGDTDTQYF. Drawing the rest from reference TRBV2 and TRBJ2-3, the complete variable domain is EPEVTQTPSHQVTQMGQEVILRCVPISNHLYFYWYRQILGQKVEFLVSFYNNEISEKSEIFDDQFSVERPDGSNFTLKIRSTKLEDSAMYFCASSEEGLGVGGGDTDTQYFGPGTRLTVL.

The CDR3 protein is CASSLNLAGKETQYF. The CDR3 nucleotides are TGTGCCAGCAGCTTAAACCTAGCGGGAAAAGAGACCCAGTACTTC. The chain combines TRBV7-2 with TRBJ2-5; 9 bases line up with TRBD2. V was pared by 2 bases and J by 3 bases, with 4 bases of the junction left unmatched. Looked up from germline, CDR1 is SGHTA and CDR2 is FQGNSA. The CDR3 length is 15 residues. Combining the CDR3 with reference TRBV7-2 and TRBJ2-5 gives the whole variable domain GAGVSQSPSNKVTEKGKDVELRCDPISGHTALYWYRQSLGQGLEFLIYFQGNSAPDKSGLPSDRFSAERTGGSVSTLTIQRTQQEDSAVYLCASSLNLAGKETQYFGPGTRLLVL.

The V call is TRBV27, the J call TRBJ1-1; D may be TRBD1 (6 bases). CDR1 and CDR2 from the germline V gene are MNHEY and SMNVEV (reference sequence). V lost 5 bases and J 4 bases, leaving 17 bases between the germline ends. The CDR3 consists of 15 residues. The CDR3 spells CASSLLGGLGTEAFF. In DNA, the CDR3 is TGTGCCAGCAGTCTTCTAGGGGGTTTAGGCACTGAAGCTTTCTTT.

The chain employs TRBV4-1 and TRBJ1-2, with 9 positions matching TRBD1. Germline V CDR1 and CDR2: MGHRA, YSYEKL. This CDR3 has 15 residues. The J segment lost 8 bases and the V segment lost 0 bases, leaving 7 bases of the junction unmatched. CDR3 protein: CASSQDLGQGHGYTF. CDR3 sequence (DNA): TGCGCCAGCAGCCAAGATCTCGGACAGGGGCACGGCTACACCTTC.

This clone was detected a few times. CDR3 nucleotide sequence: TGTGCCAGCAGTCCCAGAGGAGGGCGAGGAAACACCATATATTTT. It encodes CASSPRGGRGNTIYF. J is TRBJ1-3 and V is TRBV6-1, with D hard to call. CDR1 is MNHNS, CDR2 SASEGT, per germline. V was clipped by 5 bases and J by 4 bases, with 15 bases between them. This CDR3 spans 15 amino acids.

This clone was detected only a few times. The chain combines TRBV28 with TRBJ2-2; 10 positions agree with TRBD2. Germline trimming cut 6 bases from V and 5 bases from J; bases unmatched to any gene: 6. The germline V gene has CDR1 MDHEN and CDR2 SYDVKM. The CDR3 loop spans 15 amino acids. CDR3 DNA sequence: TGTGCCAGCAGGCTAGCGGGAGAGGAAACCGGGGAGCTGTTTTTT. It encodes CASRLAGEETGELFF.

The CDR3 spells CAIPIGTGGAVGYTF. The DNA for the CDR3 is TGTGCCATCCCGATAGGGACAGGGGGCGCTGTGGGCTACACCTTC. The chain employs TRBV28 and TRBJ1-2, with 12 nucleotides matching TRBD1. The CDR3 consists of 15 residues. Germline V lookup: CDR1 MDHEN, CDR2 SYDVKM. The V gene end was trimmed by 10 bases and the J gene end by 8 bases; junction bases not matched to a gene: 14.

CDR3 amino acids: CASSPYRGELFF. The CDR3 DNA sequence: TGTGCCAGCAGTCCCTATCGGGGGGAGCTGTTTTTT. The V gene is TRBV27, the J gene TRBJ2-2; D remains unclear. The germline CDR1 and CDR2 sequences are MNHEY and SMNVEV (reference sequence). This CDR3 comprises 12 residues. Trimming shortened V by 5 bases and J by 8 bases, and 9 bases separated the two germline ends.

The V gene is TRBV7-8, the J gene TRBJ2-7; 12 nucleotides match TRBD1. The CDR3 length is 17 residues. Trimming at V came to 0 bases and at J to 4 bases, leaving 7 bases not matched to a gene. The germline V gene encodes CDR1 SGHVS and CDR2 FQNEAQ. The CDR3 DNA follows: TGTGCCAGCAGCTTAGCGGGCGGGACAGGGGGCGAGTACGAGCAGTACTTC. It codes for CASSLAGGTGGEYEQYF.